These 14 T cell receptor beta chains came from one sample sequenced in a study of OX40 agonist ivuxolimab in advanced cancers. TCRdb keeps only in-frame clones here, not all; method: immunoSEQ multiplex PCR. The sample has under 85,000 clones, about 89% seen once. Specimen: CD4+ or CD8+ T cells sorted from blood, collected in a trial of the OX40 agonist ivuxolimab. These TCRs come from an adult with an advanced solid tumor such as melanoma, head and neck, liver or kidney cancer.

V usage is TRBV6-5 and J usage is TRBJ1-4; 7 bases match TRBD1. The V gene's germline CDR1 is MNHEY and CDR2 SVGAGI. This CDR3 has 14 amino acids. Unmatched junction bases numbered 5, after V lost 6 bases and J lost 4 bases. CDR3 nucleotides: TGTGCCAGCAGATCAGACAGGGATAATGAAAAACTGTTTTTT. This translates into CASRSDRDNEKLFF.

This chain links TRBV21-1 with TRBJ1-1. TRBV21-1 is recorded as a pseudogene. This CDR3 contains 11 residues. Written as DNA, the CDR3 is TGTGCCAGCAGCAAAGCTACTCCCGATTTCTTT. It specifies CASSKATPDFF.

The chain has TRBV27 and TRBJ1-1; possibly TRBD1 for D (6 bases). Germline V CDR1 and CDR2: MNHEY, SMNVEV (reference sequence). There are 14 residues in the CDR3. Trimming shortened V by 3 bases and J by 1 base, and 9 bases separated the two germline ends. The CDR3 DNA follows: TGTGCCAGCAGTTTGTTGACAGGGAACACTGAAGCTTTCTTT. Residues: CASSLLTGNTEAFF.

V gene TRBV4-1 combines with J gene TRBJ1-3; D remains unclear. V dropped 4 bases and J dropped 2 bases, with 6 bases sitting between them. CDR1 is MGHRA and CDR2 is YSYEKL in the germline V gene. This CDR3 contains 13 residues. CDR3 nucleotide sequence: TGCGCCAGCAGCCGGACGCCTGGAAACACCATATATTTT. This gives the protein CASSRTPGNTIYF.

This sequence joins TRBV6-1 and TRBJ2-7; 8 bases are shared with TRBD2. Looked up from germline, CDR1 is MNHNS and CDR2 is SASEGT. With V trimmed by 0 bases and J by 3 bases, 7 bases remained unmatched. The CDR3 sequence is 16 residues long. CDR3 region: CASSEALSSGSYEQYF. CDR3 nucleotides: TGTGCCAGCAGTGAAGCGCTTTCGAGCGGGAGCTACGAGCAGTACTTC.

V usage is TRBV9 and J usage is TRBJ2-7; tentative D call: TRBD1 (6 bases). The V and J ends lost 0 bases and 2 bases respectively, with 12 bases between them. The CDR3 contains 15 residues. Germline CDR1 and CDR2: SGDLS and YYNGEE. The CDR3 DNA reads TGTGCCAGCAGCGTAGCACAGGGAATTACCTACGAGCAGTACTTC. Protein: CASSVAQGITYEQYF.

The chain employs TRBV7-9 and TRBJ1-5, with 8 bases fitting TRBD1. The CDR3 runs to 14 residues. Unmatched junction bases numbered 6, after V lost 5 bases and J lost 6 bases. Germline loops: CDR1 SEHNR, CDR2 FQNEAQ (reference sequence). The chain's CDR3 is CASSPDRGSQPQHF. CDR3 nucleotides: TGTGCCAGCAGCCCAGACAGGGGTAGTCAGCCCCAGCATTTT.

CDR3 sequence reads: CASSPLGTSYEQYF. CDR3 DNA: TGTGCCAGCAGCCCCCTCGGGACTTCCTACGAGCAGTACTTC. V and J are TRBV11-2 and TRBJ2-7, with a weak D call TRBD2 (6 bases). Germline V lookup: CDR1 SGHAT, CDR2 FQNNGV. V lost 5 bases and J lost 1, with 12 bases in between. The CDR3 sequence is 14 residues long.

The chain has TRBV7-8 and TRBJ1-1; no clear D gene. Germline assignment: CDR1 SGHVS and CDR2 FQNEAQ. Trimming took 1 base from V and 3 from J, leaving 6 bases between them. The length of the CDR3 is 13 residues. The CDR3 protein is CASSLGGDTEAFF. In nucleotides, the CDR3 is TGTGCCAGCAGCTTAGGCGGGGACACTGAAGCTTTCTTT. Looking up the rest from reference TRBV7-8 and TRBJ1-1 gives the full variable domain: GAGVSQSPRYKVAKRGQDVALRCDPISGHVSLFWYQQALGQGPEFLTYFQNEAQLDKSGLPSDRFFAERPEGSVSTLKIQRTQQEDSAVYLCASSLGGDTEAFFGQGTRLTVV.

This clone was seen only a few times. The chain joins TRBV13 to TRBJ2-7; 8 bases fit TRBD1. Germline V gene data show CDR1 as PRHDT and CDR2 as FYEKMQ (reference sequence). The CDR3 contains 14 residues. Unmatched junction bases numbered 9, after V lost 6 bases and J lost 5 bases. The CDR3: CASSPTQGAHEQYF. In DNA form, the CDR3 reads TGTGCCAGCAGTCCAACCCAGGGGGCCCACGAGCAGTACTTC.

CDR3 in DNA: TGTGCCAGCAGCTTTGTGAGTTCGGAGACCCAGTACTTC. It encodes CASSFVSSETQYF. This chain links TRBV7-8 with TRBJ2-5; the D is unclear. This CDR3 comprises 13 residues. CDR1 is SGHVS, CDR2 FQNEAQ, per germline. V was pared by 3 bases and J by 5 bases, with 10 bases between.

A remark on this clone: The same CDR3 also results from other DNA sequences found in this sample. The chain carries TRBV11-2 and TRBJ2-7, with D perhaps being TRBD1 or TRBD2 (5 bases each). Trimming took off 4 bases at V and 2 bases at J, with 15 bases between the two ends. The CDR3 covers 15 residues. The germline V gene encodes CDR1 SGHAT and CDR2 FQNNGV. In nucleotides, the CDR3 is TGTGCCAGCAGCTATTATAGGGACCCAACCTACGAGCAGTACTTC. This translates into CASSYYRDPTYEQYF.

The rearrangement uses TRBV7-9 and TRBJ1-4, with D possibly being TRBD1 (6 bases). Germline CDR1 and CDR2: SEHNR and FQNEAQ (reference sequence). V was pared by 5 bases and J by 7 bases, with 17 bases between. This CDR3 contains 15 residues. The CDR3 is CASSTWTALGEKLFF. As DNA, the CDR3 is TGTGCCAGCAGCACTTGGACAGCCTTGGGTGAAAAACTGTTTTTT. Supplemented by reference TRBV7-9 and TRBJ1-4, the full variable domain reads DTGVSQNPRHKITKRGQNVTFRCDPISEHNRLYWYRQTLGQGPEFLTYFQNEAQLEKSRLLSDRFSAERPKGSFSTLEIQRTEQGDSAMYLCASSTWTALGEKLFFGSGTQLSVL.

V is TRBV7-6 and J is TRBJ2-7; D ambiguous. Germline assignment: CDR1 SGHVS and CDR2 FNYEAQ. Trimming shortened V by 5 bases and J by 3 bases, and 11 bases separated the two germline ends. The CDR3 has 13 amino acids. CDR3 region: CASSAPSNYEQYF. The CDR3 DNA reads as TGTGCCAGCAGCGCCCCCTCGAACTACGAGCAGTACTTC. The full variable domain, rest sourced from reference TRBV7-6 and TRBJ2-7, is GAGVSQSPRYKVTKRGQDVALRCDPISGHVSLYWYRQALGQGPEFLTYFNYEAQQDKSGLPNDRFSAERPEGSISTLTIQRTEQRDSAMYRCASSAPSNYEQYFGPGTRLTVT.